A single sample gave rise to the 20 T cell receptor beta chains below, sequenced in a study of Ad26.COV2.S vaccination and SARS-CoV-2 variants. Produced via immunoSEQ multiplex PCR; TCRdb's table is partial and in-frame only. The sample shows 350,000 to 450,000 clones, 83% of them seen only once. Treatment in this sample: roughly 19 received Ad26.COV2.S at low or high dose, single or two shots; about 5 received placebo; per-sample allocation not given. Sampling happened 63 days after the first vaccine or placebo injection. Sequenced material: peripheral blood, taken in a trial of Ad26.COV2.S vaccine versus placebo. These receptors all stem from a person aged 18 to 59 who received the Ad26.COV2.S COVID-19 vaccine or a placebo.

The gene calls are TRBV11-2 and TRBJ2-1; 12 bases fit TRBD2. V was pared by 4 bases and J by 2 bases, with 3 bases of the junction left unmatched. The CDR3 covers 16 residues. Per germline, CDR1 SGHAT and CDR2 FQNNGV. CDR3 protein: CASSSRLAGAYNEQFF. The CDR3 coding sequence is TGTGCCAGCAGCTCCAGACTAGCGGGGGCCTACAATGAGCAGTTCTTC.

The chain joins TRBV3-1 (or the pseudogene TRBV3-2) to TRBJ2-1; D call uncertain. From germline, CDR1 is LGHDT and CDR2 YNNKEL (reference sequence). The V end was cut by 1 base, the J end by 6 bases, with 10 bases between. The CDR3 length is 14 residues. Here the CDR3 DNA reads TGTGCCAGCAGCCAAGTAATTCTAGGCAATGAGCAGTTCTTC. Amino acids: CASSQVILGNEQFF.

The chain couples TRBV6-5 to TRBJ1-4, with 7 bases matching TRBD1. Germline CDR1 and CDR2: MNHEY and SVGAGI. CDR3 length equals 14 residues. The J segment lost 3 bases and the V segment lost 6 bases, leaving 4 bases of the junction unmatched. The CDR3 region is CASRPGTANEKLFF. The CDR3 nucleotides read TGTGCCAGCAGACCCGGGACAGCTAATGAAAAACTGTTTTTT.

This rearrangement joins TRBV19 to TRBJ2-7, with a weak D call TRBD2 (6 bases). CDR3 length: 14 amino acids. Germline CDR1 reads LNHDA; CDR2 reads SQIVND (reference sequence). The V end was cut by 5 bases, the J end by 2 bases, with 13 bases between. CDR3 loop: CASSHPRETYEQYF. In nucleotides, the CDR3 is TGTGCCAGTAGTCACCCACGGGAGACCTACGAGCAGTACTTC.

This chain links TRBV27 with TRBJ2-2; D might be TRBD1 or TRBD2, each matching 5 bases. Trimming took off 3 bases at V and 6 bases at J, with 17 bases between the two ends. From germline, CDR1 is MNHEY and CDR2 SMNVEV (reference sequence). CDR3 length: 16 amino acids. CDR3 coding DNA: TGTGCCAGCAGTTTCTCCGGGACGGCCAAGTCCGGGGAGCTGTTTTTT. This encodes CASSFSGTAKSGELFF.

The chain's CDR3 is CSVLSGQGAGVAEKLFF. The CDR3 DNA sequence: TGCAGCGTCCTCTCGGGACAGGGGGCAGGGGTAGCTGAAAAACTGTTTTTT. The chain employs TRBV29-1 and TRBJ1-4, with TRBD1 matching over 12 bases. The CDR3 has 17 residues. Germline CDR1 SQVTM, CDR2 ANQGSEA. After removal of 6 bases from V and 7 bases from J, the junction contained 15 bases not matched to a gene.

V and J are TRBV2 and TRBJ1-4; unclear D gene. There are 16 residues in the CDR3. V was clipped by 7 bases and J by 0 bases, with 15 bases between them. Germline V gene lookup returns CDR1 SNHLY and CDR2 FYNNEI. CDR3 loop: CASTKNSRATNEKLFF. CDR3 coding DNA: TGTGCCAGCACGAAAAACTCGCGGGCAACTAATGAAAAACTGTTTTTT.

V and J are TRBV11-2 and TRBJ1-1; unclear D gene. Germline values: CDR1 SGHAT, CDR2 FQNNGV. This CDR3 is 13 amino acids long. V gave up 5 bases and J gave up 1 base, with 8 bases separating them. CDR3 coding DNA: TGTGCCAGCAGCCCCCAATGGAACACTGAAGCTTTCTTT. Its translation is CASSPQWNTEAFF.

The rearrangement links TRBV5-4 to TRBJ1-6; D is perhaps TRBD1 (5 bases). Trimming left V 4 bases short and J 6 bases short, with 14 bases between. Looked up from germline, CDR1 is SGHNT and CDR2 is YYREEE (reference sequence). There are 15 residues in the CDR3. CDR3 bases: TGTGCCAGCAGCCTCTCGAGCGGGGCTAATTCACCCCTCCACTTT. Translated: CASSLSSGANSPLHF.

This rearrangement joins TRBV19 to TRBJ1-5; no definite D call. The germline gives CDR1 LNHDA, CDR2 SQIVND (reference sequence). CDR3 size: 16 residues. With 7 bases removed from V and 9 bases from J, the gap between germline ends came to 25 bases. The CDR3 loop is CASTAPDWAQTWPQHF. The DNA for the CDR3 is TGTGCCAGTACTGCCCCGGACTGGGCTCAAACATGGCCCCAGCATTTT. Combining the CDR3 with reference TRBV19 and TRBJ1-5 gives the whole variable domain DGGITQSPKYLFRKEGQNVTLSCEQNLNHDAMYWYRQDPGQGLRLIYYSQIVNDFQKGDIAEGYSVSREKKESFPLTVTSAQKNPTAFYLCASTAPDWAQTWPQHFGDGTRLSIL.

This chain's CDR3 is CASARTSVTYNEQFF. The CDR3 bases are TGTGCCAGCGCCAGGACTAGCGTGACCTACAATGAGCAGTTCTTC. The genes are TRBV2 and TRBJ2-1; TRBD2 agrees at 9 bases. Losses at the gene ends were 8 bases for V and 2 bases for J; bases not matched to a gene: 7. This CDR3 has 15 residues. Germline lookup yields CDR1 SNHLY and CDR2 FYNNEI.

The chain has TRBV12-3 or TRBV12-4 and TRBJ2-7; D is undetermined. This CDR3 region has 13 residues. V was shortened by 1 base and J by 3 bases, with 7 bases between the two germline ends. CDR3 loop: CASSLGGFYEQYF. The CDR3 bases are TGTGCCAGCAGTTTAGGGGGATTCTACGAGCAGTACTTC.

Written as DNA, the CDR3 is TGTGCCAGCAGTGAGGGAGACTATGGCTACACCTTC. Translation: CASSEGDYGYTF. The rearrangement joins TRBV2 to TRBJ1-2; the D is unclear. V gave up 3 bases and J gave up 3 bases, with 5 bases separating them. The CDR3 length is 12 residues. The germline V gene has CDR1 SNHLY and CDR2 FYNNEI.

The CDR3: CSVEDRGGPDGYTF. Written as DNA, the CDR3 is TGCAGCGTTGAAGATCGGGGGGGGCCGGATGGCTACACCTTC. The gene calls are TRBV29-1 and TRBJ1-2; possible D gene TRBD1, 6 bases. The CDR3 consists of 14 residues. CDR1 is SQVTM and CDR2 is ANQGSEA in the germline V gene. V lost 0 bases and J 6 bases, leaving 14 bases between the germline ends.

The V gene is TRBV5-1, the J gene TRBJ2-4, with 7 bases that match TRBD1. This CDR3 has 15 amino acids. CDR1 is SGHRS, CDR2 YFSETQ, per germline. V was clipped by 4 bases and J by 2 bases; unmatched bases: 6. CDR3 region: CASSLGQSSKNIQYF. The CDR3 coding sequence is TGCGCCAGCAGCCTGGGACAGTCCTCCAAAAACATTCAGTACTTC.

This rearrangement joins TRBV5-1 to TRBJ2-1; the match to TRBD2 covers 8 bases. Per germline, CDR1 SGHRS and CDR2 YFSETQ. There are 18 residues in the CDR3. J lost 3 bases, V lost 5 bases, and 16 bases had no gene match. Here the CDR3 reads CASSFTPGTRPNYNEQFF. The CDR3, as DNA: TGCGCCAGCAGTTTTACCCCCGGGACTAGGCCAAACTACAATGAGCAGTTCTTC.

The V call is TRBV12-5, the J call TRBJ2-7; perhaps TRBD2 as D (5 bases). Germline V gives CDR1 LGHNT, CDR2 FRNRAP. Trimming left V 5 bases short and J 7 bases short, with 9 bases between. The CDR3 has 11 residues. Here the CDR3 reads CASGPRGEQYF. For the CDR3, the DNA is TGTGCTAGTGGTCCCAGAGGGGAGCAGTACTTC.

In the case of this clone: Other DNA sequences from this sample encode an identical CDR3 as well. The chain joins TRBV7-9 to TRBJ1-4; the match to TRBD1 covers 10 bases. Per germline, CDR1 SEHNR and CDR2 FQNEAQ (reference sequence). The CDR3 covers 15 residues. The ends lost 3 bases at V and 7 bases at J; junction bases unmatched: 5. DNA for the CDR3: TGTGCCAGCAGCTTGCCGGGACAGGGGCGTGAAAAACTGTTTTTT. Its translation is CASSLPGQGREKLFF.

CDR3 residues: CASSLWDGSGYTF. For the CDR3, the DNA is TGTGCCAGCAGTCTTTGGGACGGCTCTGGCTACACCTTC. This chain connects TRBV12-3 or TRBV12-4 to TRBJ1-2, with D perhaps TRBD1 (5 bases). This CDR3 contains 13 residues. V was pared by 5 bases and J by 7 bases, with 14 bases between.

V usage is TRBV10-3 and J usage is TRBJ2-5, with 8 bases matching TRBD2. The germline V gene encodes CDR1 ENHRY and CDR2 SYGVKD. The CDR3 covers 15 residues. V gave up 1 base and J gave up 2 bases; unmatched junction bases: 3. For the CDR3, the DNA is TGTGCCATCAGTGAGTGGGGACTAGTACAAGAGACCCAGTACTTC. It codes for CAISEWGLVQETQYF.